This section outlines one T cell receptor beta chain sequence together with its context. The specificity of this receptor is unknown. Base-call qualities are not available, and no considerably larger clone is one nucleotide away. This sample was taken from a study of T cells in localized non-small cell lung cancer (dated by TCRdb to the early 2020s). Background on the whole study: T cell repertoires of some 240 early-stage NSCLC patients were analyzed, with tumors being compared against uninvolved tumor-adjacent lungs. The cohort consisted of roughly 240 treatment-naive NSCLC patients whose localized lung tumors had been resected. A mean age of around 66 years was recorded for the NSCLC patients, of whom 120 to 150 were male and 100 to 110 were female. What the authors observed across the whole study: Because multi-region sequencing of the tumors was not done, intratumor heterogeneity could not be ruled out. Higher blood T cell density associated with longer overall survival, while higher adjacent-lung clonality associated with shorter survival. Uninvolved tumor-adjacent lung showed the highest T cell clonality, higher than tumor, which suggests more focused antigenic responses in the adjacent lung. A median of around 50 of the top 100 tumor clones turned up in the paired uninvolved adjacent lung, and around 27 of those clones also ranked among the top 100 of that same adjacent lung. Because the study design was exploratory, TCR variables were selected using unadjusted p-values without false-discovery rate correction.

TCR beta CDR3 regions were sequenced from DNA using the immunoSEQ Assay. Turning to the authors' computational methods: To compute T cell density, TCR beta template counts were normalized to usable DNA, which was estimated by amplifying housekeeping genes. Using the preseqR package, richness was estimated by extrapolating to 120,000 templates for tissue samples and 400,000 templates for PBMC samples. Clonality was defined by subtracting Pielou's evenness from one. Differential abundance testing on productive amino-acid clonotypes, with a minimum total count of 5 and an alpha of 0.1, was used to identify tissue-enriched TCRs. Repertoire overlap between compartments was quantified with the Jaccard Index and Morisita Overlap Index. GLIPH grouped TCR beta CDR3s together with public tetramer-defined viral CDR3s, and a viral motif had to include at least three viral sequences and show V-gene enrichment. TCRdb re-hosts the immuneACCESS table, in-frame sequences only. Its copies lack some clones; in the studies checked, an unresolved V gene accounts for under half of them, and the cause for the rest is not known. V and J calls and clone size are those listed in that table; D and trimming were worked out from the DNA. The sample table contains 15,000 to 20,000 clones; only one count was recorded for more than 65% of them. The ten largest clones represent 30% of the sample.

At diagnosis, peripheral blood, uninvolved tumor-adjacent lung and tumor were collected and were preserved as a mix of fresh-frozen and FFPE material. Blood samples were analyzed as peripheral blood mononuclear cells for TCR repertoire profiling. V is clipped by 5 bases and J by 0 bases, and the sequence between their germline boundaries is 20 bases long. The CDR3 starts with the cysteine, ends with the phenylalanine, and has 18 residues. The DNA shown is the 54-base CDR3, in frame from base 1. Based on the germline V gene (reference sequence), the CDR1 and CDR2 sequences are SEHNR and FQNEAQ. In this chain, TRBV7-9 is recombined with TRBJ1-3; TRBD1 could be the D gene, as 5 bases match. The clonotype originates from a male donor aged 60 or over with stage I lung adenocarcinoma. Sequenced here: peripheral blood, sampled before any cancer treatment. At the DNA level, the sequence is TGTGCCAGCAGCCCCACCCGGACCTGGGGGATCTCTGGAAACACCATATATTTT. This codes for CASSPTRTWGISGNTIYF.